These 19 T cell receptor beta chains originate from one sample sequenced in a study of T cells in narcolepsy. TCRdb keeps only in-frame clones here, not all; method: immunoSEQ multiplex PCR. The table includes 30,000 to 35,000 clones, around 86% detected once. The sample was CD45RA- memory CD4+ T cells from PBMCs. The receptors stem from a human donor with narcolepsy.

The DNA for the CDR3 is TGTGCCTGGAGTGACACCCAAGAGACCCAGTACTTC. Translating gives CAWSDTQETQYF. This chain links TRBV30 with TRBJ2-5; D remains ambiguous. Trimming took off 1 base at V and 1 base at J, with 4 bases between the two ends. The CDR3 consists of 12 residues. CDR1 is GTSNPN, CDR2 SVGIG, per germline (reference sequence).

The V gene is TRBV6-5, the J gene TRBJ2-1; D is tentatively TRBD1 or TRBD2 (5 bases each). The V gene lost 6 bases and the J gene lost 9 bases, with 21 bases spanning the gap. The CDR3 is 15 amino acids. Germline V gene data show CDR1 as MNHEY and CDR2 as SVGAGI. The CDR3 reads CASSYEGEGWSEQFF. In nucleotides, the CDR3 is TGTGCCAGCAGCTACGAGGGCGAGGGGTGGAGTGAGCAGTTCTTC.

This chain connects TRBV10-3 to TRBJ1-5; the match to TRBD1 covers 7 bases. This CDR3 spans 16 amino acids. V shed 5 bases, J shed 6 bases, and the junction held 13 bases outside the gene matches. Germline CDR1 and CDR2: ENHRY and SYGVKD. CDR3 DNA sequence: TGTGCCATCAGTAGAACGGCAGGGGGTACCAGTCAGCCCCAGCATTTT. Protein product: CAISRTAGGTSQPQHF.

The chain has TRBV5-6 and TRBJ2-3, with D perhaps matching TRBD1 (6 bases). Germline loops: CDR1 SGHDT, CDR2 YYEEEE. Trimming took off 8 bases at V and 1 base at J, with 14 bases between the two ends. This CDR3 comprises 14 residues. CDR3 in DNA: TGTGCCAGTGGGGACACTGGAGGCACAGATACGCAGTATTTT. Residues: CASGDTGGTDTQYF.

The J gene is TRBJ2-3, the V gene TRBV11-2, with 10 positions matching TRBD1. The CDR3 runs to 15 residues. Germline V gene data show CDR1 as SGHAT and CDR2 as FQNNGV. V was clipped by 5 bases and J by 3 bases; unmatched bases: 5. CDR3 protein: CASSLRDRGTDTQYF. In nucleotides, the CDR3 is TGTGCCAGCAGCCTCCGGGACAGGGGAACAGATACGCAGTATTTT. The full variable domain, with the rest looked up from reference TRBV11-2 and TRBJ2-3, is EAGVAQSPRYKIIEKRQSVAFWCNPISGHATLYWYQQILGQGPKLLIQFQNNGVVDDSQLPKDRFSAERLKGVDSTLKIQPAKLEDSAVYLCASSLRDRGTDTQYFGPGTRLTVL.

This clone was seen more than once but under ten times. This chain connects TRBV6-6 to TRBJ1-1, with 8 bases matching TRBD1. The CDR3 spans 13 residues. Trimming took 0 bases from V and 11 from J; bases not matched to a gene: 5. Germline V gene data show CDR1 as MNHNY and CDR2 as SVGAGI (reference sequence). The CDR3 region has the DNA TGTGCCAGCAGTTACTCCGGACAGGGTTCCGCTTTCTTT. Translating it yields CASSYSGQGSAFF.

The chain recombines TRBV29-1 with TRBJ2-3; possibly TRBD1 for D (6 bases). Trimming shortened V by 6 bases and J by 6 bases, and 19 bases separated the two germline ends. CDR1 and CDR2 from the germline V gene are SQVTM and ANQGSEA. The CDR3 covers 14 residues. CDR3 sequence (DNA): TGCAGCGTCGGCGCAGGGGCCTCAACGGATACGCAGTATTTT. Protein product: CSVGAGASTDTQYF.

V gene TRBV6-5 combines with J gene TRBJ2-5, with 8 bases lining up with TRBD2. CDR3 size: 16 residues. Losses at the gene ends were 4 bases for V and 4 bases for J; bases not matched to a gene: 11. In germline, CDR1 is MNHEY, CDR2 SVGAGI. CDR3 sequence reads: CASSSIRAGGGETQYF. The CDR3 DNA sequence: TGTGCCAGCAGTTCCATCAGGGCGGGGGGCGGAGAGACCCAGTACTTC.

The chain couples TRBV4-2 to TRBJ2-6; D gene ambiguous. The germline V gene has CDR1 LGHNA and CDR2 YNFKEQ. Trimming pared 1 base from V and 0 bases from J, leaving 7 bases between. The CDR3 contains 16 residues. The CDR3: CASSQGVRSGANVLTF. Written as DNA, the CDR3 is TGTGCCAGCAGCCAAGGGGTTCGCTCTGGGGCCAACGTCCTGACTTTC.

This rearrangement joins TRBV28 to TRBJ1-5; 10 nucleotides align to TRBD1. After removal of 6 bases from V and 7 bases from J, the junction contained 9 bases not matched to a gene. CDR1 is MDHEN and CDR2 is SYDVKM in the germline V gene. The CDR3 is made up of 15 amino acids. This CDR3 is CASSEGTGVGQPQHF. The CDR3 region has the DNA TGTGCCAGCAGCGAGGGGACAGGGGTGGGCCAGCCCCAGCATTTT.

This chain connects TRBV6-4 to TRBJ2-1; 11 nucleotides line up with TRBD2. Per the germline V gene, CDR1 is MRHNA and CDR2 is SNTAGT. J gave up 10 bases and V 0 bases, and 5 bases lay outside the gene matches. The CDR3 runs 15 residues. CDR3 sequence: CASSDSPSGGSEQFF. CDR3 in DNA: TGTGCCAGCAGTGACTCACCTAGCGGGGGGTCGGAGCAGTTCTTC.

V is TRBV6-5 and J is TRBJ2-7; D gene unclear. Germline-derived CDR1 and CDR2 are MNHEY and SVGAGI. Trimming removed 8 bases at V and 3 bases at J, with 8 bases between. The length of the CDR3 is 11 residues. CDR3 sequence reads: CASHDGYEQYF. Written as DNA, the CDR3 is TGTGCCAGCCACGACGGCTACGAGCAGTACTTC.

The sample holds one count of this clone. V and J are TRBV7-3 and TRBJ2-2; the D gene is possibly TRBD1 (6 bases). V was cut by 4 bases and J by 0 bases, with 12 bases left in between. The germline CDR1 and CDR2 sequences are SGHTA and FQGTGA. The CDR3 is made up of 16 amino acids. The CDR3 spells CASSSRGGTNTGELFF. In DNA, the CDR3 is TGTGCCAGCAGCTCCAGGGGTGGAACGAACACCGGGGAGCTGTTTTTT.

V gene TRBV2 combines with J gene TRBJ1-1; 10 positions agree with TRBD1. Germline assignment: CDR1 SNHLY and CDR2 FYNNEI. CDR3 length equals 15 residues. The junction had 5 bases not matched to a gene; V was cut back by 6 bases and J by 1 base. CDR3 amino acids: CASSYRQGANTEAFF. The CDR3 DNA is TGTGCCAGCAGCTACAGACAGGGGGCGAACACTGAAGCTTTCTTT.

CDR3 protein: CASSPLLQGNYGYTF. CDR3 DNA sequence: TGTGCCAGCTCACCTCTACTTCAGGGGAACTATGGCTACACCTTC. The J gene is TRBJ1-2, the V gene TRBV18, with a weak D call TRBD1 (6 bases). CDR3 length: 15 residues. Trimming took 3 bases from V and 2 from J, leaving 13 bases between them. Germline V gene data show CDR1 as KGHSH and CDR2 as LQKENI.

This CDR3 is CASSTSGAHINTQYF. The CDR3 DNA follows: TGTGCCAGCAGTACTAGCGGCGCCCACATAAATACGCAGTATTTT. The J gene is TRBJ2-3, the V gene TRBV27; TRBD2 matches at 8 bases. From germline, CDR1 is MNHEY and CDR2 SMNVEV (reference sequence). V lost 5 bases and J lost 7; bases outside the gene matches: 11. This CDR3 has 15 residues.

In its sample, this clone was seen once. The chain combines TRBV7-2 with TRBJ2-2; 9 positions agree with TRBD1. Germline V gene lookup returns CDR1 SGHTA and CDR2 FQGNSA. V trimming: 5 bases; J trimming: 3 bases; junction bases outside the gene matches: 4. The CDR3 runs to 15 residues. The CDR3 reads CASSKTGGDTGELFF. The CDR3, as DNA: TGTGCCAGCAGCAAGACAGGGGGTGACACCGGGGAGCTGTTTTTT. Variable domain in full (rest from reference TRBV7-2 and TRBJ2-2): GAGVSQSPSNKVTEKGKDVELRCDPISGHTALYWYRQSLGQGLEFLIYFQGNSAPDKSGLPSDRFSAERTGGSVSTLTIQRTQQEDSAVYLCASSKTGGDTGELFFGEGSRLTVL.

This clone was counted a few times. The genes are TRBV9 and TRBJ1-2, with D perhaps matching TRBD1 (6 bases). CDR1 and CDR2 from the germline V gene are SGDLS and YYNGEE. This CDR3 comprises 16 residues. V lost 0 bases, J lost 8 bases, and 20 bases lay in between. The CDR3 sequence is CASSVEGGRASEGYTF. The CDR3 bases are TGTGCCAGCAGCGTAGAGGGGGGCAGAGCGAGCGAGGGCTACACCTTC.

In this sample, this clone turned up a few times. The V call is TRBV5-1, the J call TRBJ2-7; 10 bases agree with TRBD1. Unmatched junction bases numbered 9, after V lost 3 bases and J lost 9 bases. Germline CDR1 reads SGHRS; CDR2 reads YFSETQ. The CDR3 sequence is 14 residues long. The DNA of the CDR3 is TGCGCCAGCAGCTCGGGGACAGGGGTTGTAGGGCAGTACTTC. Its translation: CASSSGTGVVGQYF.